The TCR beta chain under discussion was sequenced for a study of cytomegalovirus exposure and HLA in healthy donors. General observations from the study: Reported findings show TCR beta sequences accurately forecast HLA-A and HLA-B alleles in most subjects.

For this clone: The antigen remains unidentified.

60 Vbeta and 13 Jbeta primers were used in PCR. Clones were sequenced by immunoSEQ multiplex PCR, and TCRdb holds only the in-frame ones, with some missing. The data contain some 170,000 clones, 60% to 85% of them singletons. The receptor comes from a male donor in good health and CMV-seronegative. Sequenced input: PBMCs.

The CDR3 protein is CAYSRDRVYQPQHF. The CDR3 nucleotides are TGTGCCTACTCCCGGGACAGAGTATATCAGCCCCAGCATTTT. This chain uses TRBV30 with TRBJ1-5, with 7 bases lining up with TRBD1. The germline V gene encodes CDR1 GTSNPN and CDR2 SVGIG (reference sequence). V was pared by 7 bases and J by 5 bases, with 11 bases of the junction left unmatched. The CDR3 extends over 14 amino acids. Supplemented by reference TRBV30 and TRBJ1-5, the full variable domain reads SQTIHQWPATLVQPVGSPLSLECTVEGTSNPNLYWYRQAAGRGLQLLFYSVGIGQISSEVPQNLSASRPQDRQFILSSKKLLLSDSGFYLCAYSRDRVYQPQHFGDGTRLSIL.